This is a list of T cell receptor beta chains from one sample in a study of blood T cell repertoires in COVID-19. Here immunoSEQ multiplex PCR was the method, and the copy in TCRdb shows in-frame clones only, minus some. This sample has roughly 200,000 clones; approximately 85% occur once, and the top ten carry approximately 8%. The sample taken for sequencing was peripheral blood. The source of these receptors is a woman between 55 and 75 years old with acute or convalescent COVID-19. Each CDR3 is given with its conserved first and last residue. The order of the fields is D gene, clone size, V gene, J gene, CDR3 DNA, CDR3 protein. D genes are given only for firm matches. Size values are once, few and many counts, or a class for expanded clones, and some rows have none.

D: TRBD2
size: NA
V: TRBV3-1/TRBV3-2
J: TRBJ2-1
DNA: TGTGCCAGCAGCCCTAGCGGGAGGGCCTTTCTTGAGCAGTTCTTC
CDR3: CASSPSGRAFLEQFF

D: NA
size: NA
V: TRBV29-1
J: TRBJ2-5
DNA: TGCAGCGAGACCGTGGGGCCAGAGACCCAGTACTTC
CDR3: CSETVGPETQYF

D: TRBD1
size: NA
V: TRBV19
J: TRBJ1-1
DNA: TGTGCCAGTAGTATAGTTGGGGACAGGACAACTGAAGCTTTCTTT
CDR3: CASSIVGDRTTEAFF

D: NA
size: NA
V: TRBV7-3
J: TRBJ2-3
DNA: TGTGCCAGCAGCCCTATAGGGACTACAGATACGCAGTATTTT
CDR3: CASSPIGTTDTQYF

D: NA
size: NA
V: TRBV3-1/TRBV3-2
J: TRBJ2-4
DNA: TGTGCCAGCAGATTGTCGGGTCAGATTAGAAACATTCAGTACTTC
CDR3: CASRLSGQIRNIQYF

D: TRBD2
size: NA
V: TRBV6-5
J: TRBJ2-2
DNA: TGTGCCAGCTATCGGACTAGCGGGATGATCGGGGAGCTGTTTTTT
CDR3: CASYRTSGMIGELFF

D: TRBD1
size: NA
V: TRBV27
J: TRBJ1-1
DNA: TGTGCCAGTAGAGGGGGCAACACTGAAGCTTTCTTT
CDR3: CASRGGNTEAFF

D: TRBD1
size: few
V: TRBV30
J: TRBJ1-3
DNA: TGTGCCTGGACTAAAAAGGGACAGGGGGAAAACACCATATATTTT
CDR3: CAWTKKGQGENTIYF

D: NA
size: NA
V: TRBV20-1
J: TRBJ2-5
DNA: TGCAGTGCTAGTAACGGGGAGACCCAGTACTTC
CDR3: CSASNGETQYF

D: NA
size: NA
V: TRBV5-4
J: TRBJ1-1
DNA: TGTGCCAGCAGCTTGGCAGGAAGAACGAACACTGAAGCTTTCTTT
CDR3: CASSLAGRTNTEAFF

D: NA
size: few
V: TRBV4-2
J: TRBJ1-2
DNA: TGTGCCAGCAGCCAAGAGTCTTCTAGCTATGGCTACACCTTC
CDR3: CASSQESSSYGYTF